Reported below is one T cell receptor beta chain. The record originates from a study of cytomegalovirus exposure and HLA in healthy donors. With 3 bases clipped from V and 3 bases from J, the junction kept 4 bases outside the gene matches. CDR1 MNHNS and CDR2 SASEGT come from the germline V gene. The CDR3 consists of 14 residues. Using immunoSEQ multiplex PCR, the repertoire was profiled, and TCRdb retains in-frame clones only, with some absent. Of 150,000 to 200,000 clones in the sample, about 82% were seen once. This TCR was sampled from a woman aged 18-29 years in good health and CMV-seronegative. Sequencing was carried out using PBMCs. This chain uses TRBV6-1 with TRBJ2-7, with TRBD1 matching 8 bases. CDR3 in DNA: TGTGCCAGCAGTGAGTCCGGACAGGGCTACGAGCAGTACTTC. Amino acids: CASSESGQGYEQYF.